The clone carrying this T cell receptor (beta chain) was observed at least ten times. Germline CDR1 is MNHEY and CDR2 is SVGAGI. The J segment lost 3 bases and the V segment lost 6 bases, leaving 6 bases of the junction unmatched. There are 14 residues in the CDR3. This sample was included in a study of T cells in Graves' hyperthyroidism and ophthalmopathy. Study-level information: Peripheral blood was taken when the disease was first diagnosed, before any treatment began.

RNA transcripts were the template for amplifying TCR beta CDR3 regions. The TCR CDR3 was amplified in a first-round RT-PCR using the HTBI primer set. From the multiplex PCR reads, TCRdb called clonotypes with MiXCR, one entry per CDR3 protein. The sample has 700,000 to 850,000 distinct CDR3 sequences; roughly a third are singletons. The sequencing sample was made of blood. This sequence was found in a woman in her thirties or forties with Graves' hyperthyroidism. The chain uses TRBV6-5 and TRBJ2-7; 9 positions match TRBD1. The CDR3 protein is CASRLGQGSYEQYF. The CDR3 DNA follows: TGTGCCAGCAGGTTAGGACAGGGGAGCTACGAGCAGTACTTC.